Each of the 14 T cell receptor beta chains below was sequenced from the same sample in a study of T cell repertoires in aging, cancer and after chemotherapy. A mixed TRB-A/B primer pool amplified rearranged TRB by multiplex touch-down PCR. Each CDR3 protein gets one entry after TCRdb re-called the multiplex PCR reads with MiXCR. The sample shows about 9,400 distinct CDR3 sequences, 30% to 45% of them seen only once. Peripheral blood genomic DNA, not sorted cells or RNA, was the template. The specimen sequenced was blood. All receptors come from a human donor in good health.

This clonotype was observed a handful of times. DNA of the CDR3: TGTGCCAGCAGGACCCTGGACAGGGGCTTGAATCGAGAAGATACGCAGTATTTT. Amino acids: CASRTLDRGLNREDTQYF. The chain joins TRBV12-3 or TRBV12-4 to TRBJ2-3; 9 positions agree with TRBD1. The V gene end was trimmed by 6 bases and the J gene end by 5 bases; junction bases not matched to a gene: 18. This CDR3 is built from 18 residues.

CDR3: CASHSRGARPEAFF. The CDR3 nucleotides are TGTGCCAGTCACAGTCGGGGGGCGAGGCCTGAAGCTTTCTTT. The chain joins TRBV12-3 or TRBV12-4 to TRBJ1-1, with D tentatively TRBD1 (6 bases). The CDR3 is 14 residues long. Trimming took 9 bases from V and 6 from J, leaving 20 bases between them.

This clonotype was counted only a few times. This sequence joins TRBV19 and TRBJ1-1; 8 nucleotides agree with TRBD1. Germline V gives CDR1 LNHDA, CDR2 SQIVND (reference sequence). V lost 3 bases to trimming and J lost 8 bases; unmatched junction nucleotides: 2. This CDR3 has 12 residues. In DNA, the CDR3 is TGTGCCAGTAGTATTTGGACAGGGGAAGCTTTCTTT. As protein: CASSIWTGEAFF.

J is TRBJ1-3 and V is TRBV19; D gene ambiguous. V dropped 5 bases and J dropped 2 bases, with 13 bases sitting between them. From germline, CDR1 is LNHDA and CDR2 SQIVND (reference sequence). The CDR3 sequence is 15 residues long. Here the CDR3 DNA reads TGTGCCAGTAGTTCGGCAGGTAATACTGGAAACACCATATATTTT. Protein product: CASSSAGNTGNTIYF. Looking up the rest from reference TRBV19 and TRBJ1-3 gives the full variable domain: DGGITQSPKYLFRKEGQNVTLSCEQNLNHDAMYWYRQDPGQGLRLIYYSQIVNDFQKGDIAEGYSVSREKKESFPLTVTSAQKNPTAFYLCASSSAGNTGNTIYFGEGSWLTVV.

This chain uses TRBV12-3 or TRBV12-4 with TRBJ2-2; 8 bases match TRBD1. The CDR3 consists of 16 residues. V trimming: 1 base; J trimming: 1 base; junction bases outside the gene matches: 2. The CDR3 DNA reads as TGTGCCAGCAGTTTAGGACAGGGGTTGAACACCGGGGAGCTGTTTTTT. Its translation: CASSLGQGLNTGELFF.

This rearrangement joins TRBV6-2 or TRBV6-3 to TRBJ1-6; D is unresolved. The germline CDR1 and CDR2 sequences are MNHEY and SVGEGT. This CDR3 is 13 amino acids long. With 6 bases removed from V and 8 bases from J, the gap between germline ends came to 11 bases. The DNA of the CDR3 is TGTGCCAGCAGCTCAAAGAAGGATTCACCCCTCCACTTT. Amino acid sequence: CASSSKKDSPLHF.

This clonotype showed up just a few times. V is TRBV27 and J is TRBJ2-7; D could derive from TRBD1 or TRBD2 (5 bases each). The CDR3 consists of 16 residues. V was shortened by 10 bases and J by 1 base, with 23 bases between the two germline ends. Germline loops: CDR1 MNHEY, CDR2 SMNVEV (reference sequence). This CDR3 is CANSPGPPDPSYEQYF. CDR3 DNA: TGTGCCAACTCTCCGGGACCTCCCGATCCTTCCTACGAGCAGTACTTC.

This clonotype was picked up a small number of times. The rearrangement uses TRBV11-1 and TRBJ1-1, with 8 positions matching TRBD1. V shed 5 bases, J shed 3 bases, and the junction held 5 bases outside the gene matches. In germline, CDR1 is SGHAT, CDR2 FQDESV (reference sequence). There are 14 residues in the CDR3. The CDR3 nucleotides read TGTGCCAGCAGCCTTCCGGACAGGGACACTGAAGCTTTCTTT. Its protein product is CASSLPDRDTEAFF.

V usage is TRBV6-2 or TRBV6-3 and J usage is TRBJ1-4; D is possibly TRBD1 (6 bases). The CDR3 is 16 amino acids. Germline CDR1 is MNHEY and CDR2 is SVGEGT. V dropped 5 bases and J dropped 3 bases, with 16 bases sitting between them. CDR3 region: CASSPSGAPSNEKLFF. CDR3 nucleotides: TGTGCCAGCAGTCCCTCGGGGGCCCCATCTAATGAAAAACTGTTTTTT.

This clonotype turned up a few times. The gene calls are TRBV27 and TRBJ1-2, with TRBD1 matching over 8 bases. The CDR3 covers 15 residues. Looked up from germline, CDR1 is MNHEY and CDR2 is SMNVEV (reference sequence). V shed 1 base and J 5 bases; nucleotides not matched to a gene: 6. In DNA, the CDR3 is TGTGCCAGCAGTTTATGGCAGGGGGCCGATTATGGCTACACCTTC. Amino acid sequence: CASSLWQGADYGYTF.

This clonotype occurred a few times. The chain employs TRBV10-3 and TRBJ1-1; D gene ambiguous. Trimming stripped 2 bases from V and 3 bases from J, with 4 bases between. The CDR3 has 12 amino acids. Germline values: CDR1 ENHRY, CDR2 SYGVKD. The CDR3 sequence is CAISEPYTEAFF. The CDR3 nucleotides read TGTGCCATCAGTGAGCCCTACACTGAAGCTTTCTTT.

The J gene is TRBJ2-3, the V gene TRBV11-3, with D unresolved. CDR3 length: 16 residues. The germline V gene encodes CDR1 SGHNT and CDR2 YENEEA. With 1 base removed from V and 0 bases from J, the gap between germline ends came to 11 bases. This chain's CDR3 is CASSLVLALSTDTQYF. In nucleotides, the CDR3 is TGTGCCAGCAGCTTAGTCTTAGCACTGAGCACAGATACGCAGTATTTT.

The chain is built from TRBV13 and TRBJ2-4; a weak D match, TRBD1 (8 bases). CDR1 PRHDT and CDR2 FYEKMQ come from the germline V gene (reference sequence). The CDR3 contains 17 residues. Deletions cut 5 bases from V and 6 bases from J, with 23 bases between. The CDR3 coding sequence is TGTGCCAGCAGCCGAGGGCTACAGGGGGGGATGGGAAACATTCAGTACTTC. It translates to CASSRGLQGGMGNIQYF.

In its sample, this clonotype was seen a few times. The chain combines TRBV6-2 or TRBV6-3 with TRBJ2-7; maybe TRBD1 (6 bases). Germline-derived CDR1 and CDR2 are MNHEY and SVGEGT. The CDR3 extends over 12 amino acids. Trimming took off 6 bases at V and 3 bases at J, with 9 bases between the two ends. The CDR3 is CASRDSNYEQYF. The CDR3 nucleotides read TGTGCCAGCAGGGACAGCAACTACGAGCAGTACTTC.